This T cell receptor beta chain originates from a study of T-cell memory formation after mild COVID-19. Overall study: In these data, TCR clusters were largely donor specific.

After 5'RACE with constant-segment primers, TCR alpha and TCR beta cDNA libraries carrying sample barcodes and UMIs were obtained. TCRdb itself ran the 5' RACE reads through MiXCR, one entry per CDR3 protein. Counted here are about 140,000 distinct CDR3 sequences, about a fifth occurring once; the ten biggest clones make up about 2%. This CDR3 region has 13 residues. Germline V lookup: CDR1 MNHEY, CDR2 SVGAGI. The V gene lost 2 bases and the J gene lost 8 bases, with 12 bases spanning the gap. Overall study findings and caveats: Contracting CD8+ clones were enriched in EMRA, CD4+ mainly in CM and EM. Still unconfirmed is whether the second-wave clones peaking on day 37 recognized SARS-CoV-2.

A note on this clonotype: Its antigen is as yet unknown.

The sample taken for sequencing was PBMCs or a T cell subset sorted from them (not recorded which). This receptor was identified in an adult woman who had mild COVID-19 (a few samples of this study predate the infection). Cell type and time point are not known. The chain is built from TRBV6-5 and TRBJ1-2; tentatively, D is TRBD1 (6 bases). CDR3 nucleotide sequence: TGTGCCAGCAGTTACGGGCCAGGGGAGGGCTACACCTTC. Residues: CASSYGPGEGYTF.